One and the same sample provided the 29 T cell receptor beta chains below, sequenced in a study of blood T cell repertoires in COVID-19. Clones were read by immunoSEQ multiplex PCR, and TCRdb kept only the in-frame ones, dropping some. The repertoire holds 250,000 to 300,000 clones, with around 89% as singletons. The specimen sequenced was PBMCs or T cells enriched from blood (not recorded which). The receptor source for this set is a man aged 35 to 55 who had recovered from COVID-19.

The chain links TRBV4-2 to TRBJ2-7; TRBD2 matches 10 bases. The CDR3 is 15 residues long. With 1 base clipped from V and 0 bases from J, the junction kept 0 bases outside the gene matches. CDR1 is LGHNA, CDR2 YNFKEQ, per germline. CDR3: CASSQGLAGSYEQYF. Written as DNA, the CDR3 is TGTGCCAGCAGCCAAGGACTAGCGGGCTCCTACGAGCAGTACTTC.

J is TRBJ1-2 and V is TRBV6-5; D is unresolved. Germline V gives CDR1 MNHEY, CDR2 SVGAGI. The CDR3 loop spans 14 amino acids. The V end was cut by 0 bases, the J end by 2 bases, with 7 bases between. The CDR3 nucleotides are TGTGCCAGCAGTTACTCGGCATACAACTATGGCTACACCTTC. As protein: CASSYSAYNYGYTF.

The chain employs TRBV20-1 and TRBJ1-1, with 11 nucleotides matching TRBD1. Germline CDR1 and CDR2: DFQATT and SNEGSKA (reference sequence). V gave up 4 bases and J gave up 10 bases; unmatched junction bases: 2. The CDR3 loop spans 11 amino acids. CDR3 bases: TGCAGTGCTAAGGACAGGGGGCCAGCTTTCTTT. This encodes CSAKDRGPAFF.

This sequence joins TRBV7-2 and TRBJ2-5; perhaps TRBD2 as D (6 bases). Germline loops: CDR1 SGHTA, CDR2 FQGNSA. The length of the CDR3 is 16 residues. V lost 1 base and J 2 bases, leaving 14 bases between the germline ends. Written as DNA, the CDR3 is TGTGCCAGCAGCTTAGGCTCCTTAGCGGTACAAGAGACCCAGTACTTC. Encoded protein: CASSLGSLAVQETQYF.

V usage is TRBV28 and J usage is TRBJ2-3; D gene uncertain. The CDR3 is 13 residues long. The germline V gene encodes CDR1 MDHEN and CDR2 SYDVKM. The V end lost 2 bases, the J end lost 4 bases, and 7 bases lay between the germline ends. The CDR3 region is CASSLGHSDTQYF. CDR3 nucleotide sequence: TGTGCCAGCAGTTTAGGTCACTCAGATACGCAGTATTTT.

The rearrangement uses TRBV23-1 and TRBJ2-3; D is possibly TRBD1 (5 bases). TRBV23-1 is an open reading frame whose function is uncertain. The CDR3 has 15 residues. The V end lost 1 base, the J end lost 3 bases, and 11 bases lay between the germline ends. DNA of the CDR3: TGCGCCAGCAGTCAATTGACAGCGTGTACAGATACGCAGTATTTT. It codes for CASSQLTACTDTQYF.

This clone was seen a single time. The chain couples TRBV5-1 to TRBJ2-3, with D perhaps matching TRBD1 (5 bases). CDR1 SGHRS and CDR2 YFSETQ come from the germline V gene. This CDR3 is built from 16 residues. The V and J ends lost 4 bases and 1 base respectively, with 16 bases between them. The CDR3 DNA reads TGCGCCAGCAGCGGGGCTCACTTTTCTGGCACAGATACGCAGTATTTT. This codes for CASSGAHFSGTDTQYF.

The J gene is TRBJ1-1, the V gene TRBV11-2; no reliable D call. The CDR3 runs 11 residues. Germline V gives CDR1 SGHAT, CDR2 FQNNGV. V shed 7 bases and J shed 4 bases, with 7 bases lying between them. The CDR3 bases are TGTGCCAGCACCCGGGGCACTGAAGCTTTCTTT. Protein product: CASTRGTEAFF.

The V gene is TRBV19, the J gene TRBJ1-1; D is possibly TRBD1 (6 bases). Trimming stripped 4 bases from V and 0 bases from J, with 9 bases between. Germline-derived CDR1 and CDR2 are LNHDA and SQIVND (reference sequence). The CDR3 loop spans 14 amino acids. In DNA, the CDR3 is TGTGCCAGTAGTAAGCAGGGGATGAACACTGAAGCTTTCTTT. It codes for CASSKQGMNTEAFF.

The J gene is TRBJ1-2, the V gene TRBV30, with D tentatively TRBD1 (6 bases). Trimming left V 0 bases short and J 3 bases short, with 11 bases between. Looked up from germline, CDR1 is GTSNPN and CDR2 is SVGIG (reference sequence). CDR3 size: 14 residues. In nucleotides, the CDR3 is TGTGCCTGGAGTGTTACAGGGCGTTACTATGGCTACACCTTC. As protein: CAWSVTGRYYGYTF.

This clone was seen more than once but under ten times. The CDR3 protein is CASMVGGSSYNEQFF. DNA of the CDR3: TGTGCCAGCATGGTGGGTGGGAGCTCCTACAATGAGCAGTTCTTC. The chain recombines TRBV7-9 with TRBJ2-1; D might be TRBD2 (5 bases). This CDR3 comprises 15 residues. V dropped 7 bases and J dropped 0 bases, with 13 bases sitting between them. Germline V gives CDR1 SEHNR, CDR2 FQNEAQ (reference sequence).

This clone was seen repeatedly, ten times or more. The gene calls are TRBV5-1 and TRBJ1-6, with a tentative D call TRBD1 (6 bases). Trimming shortened V by 3 bases and J by 0 bases, and 19 bases separated the two germline ends. CDR3 length equals 19 residues. The V gene's germline CDR1 is SGHRS and CDR2 YFSETQ. This CDR3 is CASSSNHPQGGSYNSPLHF. Written as DNA, the CDR3 is TGCGCCAGCAGCTCGAACCACCCTCAAGGGGGCTCCTATAATTCACCCCTCCACTTT. Looking up the rest from reference TRBV5-1 and TRBJ1-6 gives the full variable domain: KAGVTQTPRYLIKTRGQQVTLSCSPISGHRSVSWYQQTPGQGLQFLFEYFSETQRNKGNFPGRFSGRQFSNSRSEMNVSTLELGDSALYLCASSSNHPQGGSYNSPLHFGNGTRLTVT.

The rearrangement joins TRBV11-2 to TRBJ2-1; the D gene is possibly TRBD2 (6 bases). Trimming pared 5 bases from V and 7 bases from J, leaving 18 bases between. The length of the CDR3 is 15 residues. The germline CDR1 and CDR2 sequences are SGHAT and FQNNGV. The CDR3 region has the DNA TGTGCCAGCAGCCGCCTGACGGGGGAAGATAATGAGCAGTTCTTC. Translating it yields CASSRLTGEDNEQFF.

CDR3: CASSPQGLAQPQHF. The CDR3 DNA is TGTGCCAGCAGTCCCCAGGGTTTGGCTCAGCCCCAGCATTTT. The chain links TRBV28 to TRBJ1-5, with D tentatively TRBD1 (5 bases). With 5 bases removed from V and 6 bases from J, the gap between germline ends came to 14 bases. Looked up from germline, CDR1 is MDHEN and CDR2 is SYDVKM. The CDR3 runs to 14 residues.

This clone was seen a single time. J is TRBJ1-1 and V is TRBV10-3; 8 positions match TRBD1. J gave up 3 bases and V 0 bases, and 0 bases lay outside the gene matches. The CDR3 is 14 residues long. Germline V lookup: CDR1 ENHRY, CDR2 SYGVKD. CDR3 protein: CAISESDRDTEAFF. The CDR3, as DNA: TGTGCCATCAGTGAGTCGGACAGGGACACTGAAGCTTTCTTT.

V and J are TRBV20-1 and TRBJ1-2; D remains unclear. Per germline, CDR1 DFQATT and CDR2 SNEGSKA (reference sequence). V was clipped by 4 bases and J by 8 bases, with 11 bases between them. The CDR3 contains 11 residues. The CDR3 sequence: CSATRGSGYTF. The CDR3 DNA reads TGCAGTGCTACCAGAGGGTCGGGCTACACCTTC.

The CDR3 region has the DNA TGCAGCGTTTACGCAGGGCCTAATGAAAAACTGTTTTTT. Amino acid sequence: CSVYAGPNEKLFF. This chain links TRBV29-1 with TRBJ1-4; tentative D call: TRBD1 (5 bases). Germline CDR1 and CDR2: SQVTM and ANQGSEA. With 5 bases removed from V and 3 bases from J, the gap between germline ends came to 10 bases. The CDR3 is 13 residues long.

This clone was seen a handful of times. The rearrangement uses TRBV2 and TRBJ1-6; 8 bases are shared with TRBD1. Per the germline V gene, CDR1 is SNHLY and CDR2 is FYNNEI. With 3 bases clipped from V and 6 bases from J, the junction kept 4 bases outside the gene matches. The CDR3 runs to 15 residues. CDR3: CASSDRGLINSPLHF. The CDR3 coding sequence is TGTGCCAGCAGTGACAGGGGGCTTATTAATTCACCCCTCCACTTT. The complete variable domain, with remaining parts taken from reference TRBV2 and TRBJ1-6, reads EPEVTQTPSHQVTQMGQEVILRCVPISNHLYFYWYRQILGQKVEFLVSFYNNEISEKSEIFDDQFSVERPDGSNFTLKIRSTKLEDSAMYFCASSDRGLINSPLHFGNGTRLTVT.

The CDR3 nucleotides are TGCAGCGTTCAGACTAGCGGGGAAGAGACCCAGTACTTC. It codes for CSVQTSGEETQYF. V is TRBV29-1 and J is TRBJ2-5; 11 bases are a match to TRBD2. The CDR3 contains 13 residues. Germline V lookup: CDR1 SQVTM, CDR2 ANQGSEA. V shed 5 bases, J shed 3 bases, and the junction held 2 bases outside the gene matches.

V and J are TRBV28 and TRBJ2-1, with TRBD2 matching 11 bases. CDR3 length: 17 amino acids. Germline lookup yields CDR1 MDHEN and CDR2 SYDVKM. Unmatched junction bases numbered 6, after V lost 2 bases and J lost 3 bases. For the CDR3, the DNA is TGTGCCAGCAGTTTAGAACTGACTAGCGGGAACTACAATGAGCAGTTCTTC. Protein product: CASSLELTSGNYNEQFF. The whole variable domain, remainder taken from reference TRBV28 and TRBJ2-1, is DVKVTQSSRYLVKRTGEKVFLECVQDMDHENMFWYRQDPGLGLRLIYFSYDVKMKEKGDIPEGYSVSREKKERFSLILESASTNQTSMYLCASSLELTSGNYNEQFFGPGTRLTVL.

This clone was observed a single time. The gene calls are TRBV7-3 and TRBJ2-3; the match to TRBD1 covers 8 bases. V shed 4 bases and J 4 bases; nucleotides not matched to a gene: 13. The CDR3 is 17 amino acids. The germline gives CDR1 SGHTA, CDR2 FQGTGA. This CDR3 is CASSSTGQAQSADTQYF. CDR3 bases: TGTGCCAGCAGCTCAACGGGACAGGCGCAATCTGCAGATACGCAGTATTTT.

The chain joins TRBV7-3 to TRBJ2-2; D is possibly TRBD1 (6 bases). Per germline, CDR1 SGHTA and CDR2 FQGTGA. Trimming took 5 bases from V and 6 from J, leaving 16 bases between them. CDR3 length: 15 residues. The CDR3: CASSPWGQASGELFF. CDR3 in DNA: TGTGCCAGCAGCCCCTGGGGGCAAGCTTCCGGGGAGCTGTTTTTT.

The chain links TRBV7-9 to TRBJ2-3; TRBD1 is a possible D gene (5 bases). The germline CDR1 and CDR2 sequences are SEHNR and FQNEAQ (reference sequence). This CDR3 region has 15 residues. V lost 5 bases, J lost 0 bases, and 12 bases lay in between. The CDR3 is CASSQTATSTDTQYF. The DNA of the CDR3 is TGTGCCAGCAGCCAGACAGCCACTAGCACAGATACGCAGTATTTT.

This chain uses TRBV13 with TRBJ2-5; TRBD1 might be the D (6 bases). From germline, CDR1 is PRHDT and CDR2 FYEKMQ (reference sequence). The length of the CDR3 is 14 residues. The V gene lost 5 bases and the J gene lost 2 bases, with 12 bases spanning the gap. The DNA of the CDR3 is TGTGCCAGCAGCCCTGGACAGTCTCAAGAGACCCAGTACTTC. Translation: CASSPGQSQETQYF.

V usage is TRBV18 and J usage is TRBJ1-4; D perhaps matches TRBD1 (6 bases). The CDR3 loop spans 15 amino acids. Trimming pared 4 bases from V and 0 bases from J, leaving 9 bases between. Germline V gene sequence: CDR1 KGHSH, CDR2 LQKENI. DNA of the CDR3: TGTGCCAGCTCACGGGACACCGCAACTAATGAAAAACTGTTTTTT. It encodes CASSRDTATNEKLFF.

This clone was counted only a few times. V and J are TRBV28 and TRBJ2-1, with D possibly being TRBD1 (6 bases). The germline CDR1 and CDR2 sequences are MDHEN and SYDVKM. The V gene lost 5 bases and the J gene lost 0 bases, with 11 bases spanning the gap. This CDR3 comprises 15 residues. The CDR3 nucleotides read TGTGCCAGCAGTGCGGACAGCAACTCCTACAATGAGCAGTTCTTC. It specifies CASSADSNSYNEQFF.

V is TRBV5-1 and J is TRBJ1-3; no definite D call. The V end lost 6 bases, the J end lost 4 bases, and 20 bases lay between the germline ends. The germline CDR1 and CDR2 sequences are SGHRS and YFSETQ. CDR3 length equals 16 residues. In DNA, the CDR3 is TGCGCCAGCAATCCCGTGGGAGTCCCCGCCGGAAACACCATATATTTT. Its translation: CASNPVGVPAGNTIYF.

The CDR3: CASSFGGEFTQPQHF. The DNA of the CDR3 is TGTGCCAGCAGTTTTGGGGGGGAGTTCACTCAGCCCCAGCATTTT. The chain combines TRBV28 with TRBJ1-5, with TRBD1 as a possible D gene (5 bases). The CDR3 is made up of 15 amino acids. CDR1 and CDR2 (germline): MDHEN, SYDVKM. V lost 3 bases and J lost 6, with 15 bases in between.

This clone was counted a single time. V and J are TRBV28 and TRBJ2-7; D not resolved. The germline V and J ends were trimmed by 2 bases and 3 bases, with 8 bases remaining between them. The CDR3 runs 13 residues. Germline V gives CDR1 MDHEN, CDR2 SYDVKM. The CDR3 loop is CASSLRAFYEQYF. CDR3 sequence (DNA): TGTGCCAGCAGTTTACGCGCTTTCTACGAGCAGTACTTC. Full variable domain (remainder filled in from reference TRBV28 and TRBJ2-7): DVKVTQSSRYLVKRTGEKVFLECVQDMDHENMFWYRQDPGLGLRLIYFSYDVKMKEKGDIPEGYSVSREKKERFSLILESASTNQTSMYLCASSLRAFYEQYFGPGTRLTVT.